Presented here are 25 T cell receptor beta chains from one specimen sequenced in a study of blood T cell repertoires in COVID-19. Measured with immunoSEQ multiplex PCR; TCRdb has only the in-frame clones, and not every one. The profile covers 100,000 or so clones, with over 75% appearing a single time and about 13% taken by the ten largest. The sequenced material came from peripheral blood. The receptors originated from a human donor in a cohort sampled during active COVID-19.

CDR3 loop: CASSLTGQGAIRGYTF. The DNA of the CDR3 is TGTGCCAGCAGCTTAACCGGACAGGGGGCAATTCGGGGCTACACCTTC. This chain links TRBV7-3 with TRBJ1-2, with 11 bases aligning to TRBD1. V lost 0 bases to trimming and J lost 8 bases; unmatched junction nucleotides: 8. The germline gives CDR1 SGHTA, CDR2 FQGTGA. The CDR3 contains 16 residues.

The CDR3: CASSLASLSNTEAFF. CDR3 DNA: TGTGCCAGCAGCTTAGCGTCGCTATCGAACACTGAAGCTTTCTTT. This chain links TRBV7-9 with TRBJ1-1; no reliable D call. Germline V gene data show CDR1 as SEHNR and CDR2 as FQNEAQ (reference sequence). The germline V and J ends were trimmed by 0 bases and 1 base, with 9 bases remaining between them. The CDR3 spans 15 residues.

V usage is TRBV5-5 and J usage is TRBJ2-1, with 13 bases fitting TRBD2. This CDR3 is 16 amino acids long. The trim removed 4 bases at V and 9 bases at J, leaving 10 bases unmatched. The germline CDR1 and CDR2 sequences are SGHKS and YYEKEE (reference sequence). The CDR3 sequence: CASSPETSGGSGEQFF. CDR3 coding DNA: TGTGCCAGCAGCCCCGAGACTAGCGGGGGGTCAGGTGAGCAGTTCTTC.

This chain uses TRBV7-2 with TRBJ1-3; the D is unclear. Trimming removed 1 base from V and 0 bases from J, with 4 bases in between. The CDR3 covers 14 residues. CDR1 is SGHTA, CDR2 FQGNSA, per germline. CDR3 region: CASSLDSSGNTIYF. CDR3 bases: TGTGCCAGCAGCTTAGACAGCTCTGGAAACACCATATATTTT.

As to this clone: Other DNA sequences from this sample encode an identical CDR3 as well. Here the CDR3 reads CASSFLSGTDTQYF. The CDR3 DNA reads as TGTGCCAGCAGCTTCCTATCGGGCACAGATACGCAGTATTTT. The chain joins TRBV28 to TRBJ2-3; D is unresolved. This CDR3 has 14 amino acids. Germline V gene data show CDR1 as MDHEN and CDR2 as SYDVKM. The V end was cut by 6 bases, the J end by 1 base, with 11 bases between. The full variable domain, in which reference TRBV28 and TRBJ2-3 provide the parts outside the CDR3, is DVKVTQSSRYLVKRTGEKVFLECVQDMDHENMFWYRQDPGLGLRLIYFSYDVKMKEKGDIPEGYSVSREKKERFSLILESASTNQTSMYLCASSFLSGTDTQYFGPGTRLTVL.

The gene calls are TRBV30 and TRBJ2-2, with 11 bases fitting TRBD2. CDR3 length: 16 residues. V gave up 4 bases and J gave up 1 base; unmatched junction bases: 5. The germline CDR1 and CDR2 sequences are GTSNPN and SVGIG (reference sequence). The CDR3 nucleotides are TGTGCCTGGACTCCGGGACTAGCGGAGAACACCGGGGAGCTGTTTTTT. Translated: CAWTPGLAENTGELFF.

The chain carries TRBV6-5 and TRBJ2-1; 8 bases are shared with TRBD2. CDR3 length: 14 amino acids. Trimming took 4 bases from V and 10 from J; bases not matched to a gene: 9. Germline values: CDR1 MNHEY, CDR2 SVGAGI. CDR3 nucleotides: TGTGCCAGCAGTTCGGGACTAGGGGGTAAGGAGCAGTTCTTC. It translates to CASSSGLGGKEQFF.

The chain is built from TRBV3-1 (or the pseudogene TRBV3-2) and TRBJ2-3, with TRBD2 matching 9 bases. Germline CDR1 reads LGHDT; CDR2 reads YNNKEL (reference sequence). Trimming removed 4 bases from V and 6 bases from J; junction bases left unmatched: 11. This CDR3 comprises 16 residues. CDR3 nucleotide sequence: TGTGCCAGCAGCCTCGGACCAGCGGGGGGCCCGGATACGCAGTATTTT. Protein sequence: CASSLGPAGGPDTQYF.

The chain has TRBV30 and TRBJ2-5; 8 bases align to TRBD2. CDR3 length: 13 residues. The V and J ends lost 8 bases and 5 bases, in that order; junction bases with no gene match: 10. Germline V CDR1 and CDR2: GTSNPN, SVGIG (reference sequence). CDR3 amino acids: CAGGSGGSETQYF. The CDR3 DNA reads as TGTGCCGGGGGGAGCGGGGGCTCGGAGACCCAGTACTTC.

The chain recombines TRBV5-8 with TRBJ1-5, with 7 bases that match TRBD1. After removal of 1 base from V and 7 bases from J, the junction contained 8 bases not matched to a gene. Per the germline V gene, CDR1 is SGHTS and CDR2 is YDEGEE. The CDR3 totals 15 residues. Here the CDR3 DNA reads TGTGCCAGCAGCTTGAGGGGCAGGGGGAACCAGCCCCAGCATTTT. It specifies CASSLRGRGNQPQHF.

The chain uses TRBV13 and TRBJ2-5; TRBD2 aligns across 8 bases. CDR3 size: 14 residues. With 6 bases clipped from V and 7 bases from J, the junction kept 10 bases outside the gene matches. Germline V gene lookup returns CDR1 PRHDT and CDR2 FYEKMQ (reference sequence). The CDR3 region has the DNA TGTGCCAGCAGGCTAGCGGGTTCCGCCTGGACCCAGTACTTC. This gives the protein CASRLAGSAWTQYF.

The genes are TRBV11-2 and TRBJ1-6; TRBD1 aligns across 7 bases. The V segment lost 5 bases and the J segment 3 bases; nucleotides outside the gene matches: 4. Germline CDR1 and CDR2: SGHAT and FQNNGV. This CDR3 has 15 amino acids. CDR3: CASSRRTGYNSPLHF. In DNA, the CDR3 is TGTGCCAGCAGCCGCCGGACAGGCTATAATTCACCCCTCCACTTT.

V and J are TRBV4-1 and TRBJ2-7; 8 nucleotides line up with TRBD1. CDR3 size: 14 residues. Trimming removed 3 bases from V and 0 bases from J; junction bases left unmatched: 1. Germline lookup yields CDR1 MGHRA and CDR2 YSYEKL. CDR3 nucleotides: TGCGCCAGCAGCCAGGACAGGGTCTCCTACGAGCAGTACTTC. This gives the protein CASSQDRVSYEQYF.

J is TRBJ1-1 and V is TRBV14; tentative D call: TRBD1 (5 bases). With 1 base removed from V and 5 bases from J, the gap between germline ends came to 8 bases. The CDR3 is 13 amino acids. The V gene's germline CDR1 is SGHDN and CDR2 FVKESK. CDR3 amino acids: CASSQGGRTEAFF. CDR3 DNA sequence: TGTGCCAGCAGCCAAGGGGGCAGAACTGAAGCTTTCTTT.

This clone was seen just once. V and J are TRBV5-8 and TRBJ1-3; TRBD1 might be the D (5 bases). Germline assignment: CDR1 SGHTS and CDR2 YDEGEE. V was clipped by 4 bases and J by 0 bases, with 11 bases between them. CDR3 length: 15 amino acids. CDR3 residues: CASSRGANSGNTIYF. CDR3 in DNA: TGTGCCAGCAGCCGCGGGGCTAACTCTGGAAACACCATATATTTT.

The chain couples TRBV9 to TRBJ1-2; TRBD1 aligns across 7 bases. The J segment lost 6 bases and the V segment lost 3 bases, leaving 8 bases of the junction unmatched. Germline loops: CDR1 SGDLS, CDR2 YYNGEE. This CDR3 spans 14 amino acids. CDR3 region: CASSAGDRVNGYTF. For the CDR3, the DNA is TGTGCCAGCAGCGCGGGCGACAGGGTGAATGGCTACACCTTC.

The rearrangement uses TRBV5-1 and TRBJ1-6; D ambiguous. Germline CDR1 SGHRS, CDR2 YFSETQ. The V gene lost 1 base and the J gene lost 0 bases, with 8 bases spanning the gap. The CDR3 length is 16 residues. The DNA for the CDR3 is TGCGCCAGCAGCTTGTCGGGAAGCTCCTATAATTCACCCCTCCACTTT. Protein sequence: CASSLSGSSYNSPLHF.

This clone was seen only a few times. The chain combines TRBV7-2 with TRBJ2-7, with TRBD2 matching over 10 bases. Germline V gene lookup returns CDR1 SGHTA and CDR2 FQGNSA. The CDR3 covers 14 residues. The V gene end was trimmed by 3 bases and the J gene end by 7 bases; junction bases not matched to a gene: 6. The CDR3 DNA follows: TGTGCCAGCAGCTTTGGACTAGCGGCGGGGGAGCAGTACTTC. Amino acid sequence: CASSFGLAAGEQYF.

The V gene is TRBV2, the J gene TRBJ1-5; D remains unclear. CDR3 size: 16 residues. V was trimmed by 3 bases and J by 0 bases, leaving 12 bases between them. CDR1 is SNHLY, CDR2 FYNNEI, per germline. Here the CDR3 reads CASSDGHNYSNQPQHF. CDR3 sequence (DNA): TGTGCCAGCAGTGATGGTCACAACTATAGCAATCAGCCCCAGCATTTT.

The table lists this clone with many counts. The rearrangement joins TRBV7-9 to TRBJ2-1; D uncertain. The V and J ends lost 2 bases and 0 bases respectively, with 11 bases between them. The CDR3 totals 16 residues. In germline, CDR1 is SEHNR, CDR2 FQNEAQ (reference sequence). The DNA for the CDR3 is TGTGCCAGCAGCTTAAGTCAGTTCAGCTCCTACAATGAGCAGTTCTTC. This gives the protein CASSLSQFSSYNEQFF. Full variable domain (missing parts from reference TRBV7-9 and TRBJ2-1): DTGVSQNPRHKITKRGQNVTFRCDPISEHNRLYWYRQTLGQGPEFLTYFQNEAQLEKSRLLSDRFSAERPKGSFSTLEIQRTEQGDSAMYLCASSLSQFSSYNEQFFGPGTRLTVL.

V is TRBV30 and J is TRBJ2-5; tentative D call: TRBD1 (5 bases). Germline values: CDR1 GTSNPN, CDR2 SVGIG (reference sequence). V dropped 0 bases and J dropped 5 bases, with 13 bases sitting between them. The CDR3 runs 14 residues. DNA for the CDR3: TGTGCCTGGAGTGTCACAGGTGATCTGGAGACCCAGTACTTC. It translates to CAWSVTGDLETQYF.

This rearrangement joins TRBV7-9 to TRBJ1-1; tentative D call: TRBD1 (6 bases). This CDR3 region has 15 residues. V lost 2 bases, J lost 4 bases, and 14 bases lay in between. Germline-derived CDR1 and CDR2 are SEHNR and FQNEAQ (reference sequence). CDR3 DNA: TGTGCCAGCAGCTTATCAAGGACAGCTGGCACTGAAGCTTTCTTT. This translates into CASSLSRTAGTEAFF.

The J gene is TRBJ2-1, the V gene TRBV7-9; D is possibly TRBD1 (6 bases). CDR1 and CDR2 from the germline V gene are SEHNR and FQNEAQ (reference sequence). This CDR3 has 14 residues. Trimming removed 1 base at V and 5 bases at J, with 9 bases between. The CDR3 DNA sequence: TGTGCCAGCAGCTTAGTCAGGGGAAACAATGAGCAGTTCTTC. Translation: CASSLVRGNNEQFF.

V is TRBV6-2 or TRBV6-3 and J is TRBJ1-2, with TRBD1 matching over 8 bases. The length of the CDR3 is 14 residues. Germline values: CDR1 MNHEY, CDR2 SVGEGT. V gave up 4 bases and J gave up 8 bases; unmatched junction bases: 9. CDR3 residues: CASSFGQGAGGYTF. CDR3 coding DNA: TGTGCCAGCAGTTTCGGCCAGGGGGCTGGGGGCTACACCTTC.

The sample holds a few counts of this clone. Here the CDR3 DNA reads TGTGCCAGCAGTTACTTGACCCCGGGCGAGCAGTACTTC. This gives the protein CASSYLTPGEQYF. This rearrangement joins TRBV28 to TRBJ2-7; no firm D call. CDR3 length equals 13 residues. V was cut by 4 bases and J by 6 bases, with 13 bases left in between. Germline V lookup: CDR1 MDHEN, CDR2 SYDVKM.